The TCR beta chain described here comes from a study of blood T cell repertoires in COVID-19 (dated by TCRdb to 2020 to 2021). Some background on the complete study: Samples from collaborators originated in the United States, Italy and Spain and spanned both the acute and convalescent phases of COVID-19. The prospective study material was composed of cDNA or gDNA derived from T cells, B-cell-depleted T cells, or PBMCs. Subjects who had been exposed to COVID-19, were actively infected with it, or had recovered from it provided the deeply sampled blood TCRbeta repertoires that made up the dataset. The repertoires were released in a freely available public database intended as a resource for research on the immune response to SARS-CoV-2. The samples were drawn from two sources: the first 160 participants of the ongoing ImmuneRACE study, and some 1,300 subjects contributed by 6 global collaborators. The sample metadata nearly always contained a de-identified subject ID, COVID-19 status, age in years and sex. Where available, HLA class I and class II types were taken from metadata supplied by the sample provider and were not determined by assay-based typing. Study-wide conclusions, independent of this receptor: Clinical and demographic metadata were provided uncurated, with the amount varying by source and participant.

A single count supports this clone. This clone's antigen is unknown. No much larger clone exists at a distance of one base, and base qualities are not known. The collaborating institutions used their own protocols to collect whole blood in K2EDTA tubes. For TCRbeta analysis, collaborators shipped samples in one of three forms: frozen whole blood, isolated PBMCs, or DNA extracted from either of those sample types. A distance of 10 bases separates the germline ends of V and J, which lose 2 bases and 2 bases respectively. Per the germline V gene, SGHTA is the CDR1 and FQGTGA is the CDR2. From the cysteine up to the phenylalanine, the CDR3 has a length of 15 residues. Only the CDR3 DNA stays, 45 bases, in frame from base 1. The immunoSEQ Assay, a bias-controlled multiplex PCR, was used to amplify TCRbeta CDR3 regions from genomic DNA. Turning to the authors' computational methods: Within the assay, amplification of reference gene primers was used to estimate how many nucleated cells each sample contained. To quantify the absolute abundance of each unique TCRbeta CDR3 rearrangement, sequence reads were collapsed and filtered. Productive Simpson clonality was computed per sample as the square root of Simpson's diversity index over productive rearrangements. The table was pulled from immuneACCESS by TCRdb, which kept in-frame rearrangements only. Such tables lose some clones; where checked, under half of the loss comes from unresolved V genes, and the rest has no known cause. V and J calls and clone size are given by that table; D and trimming were obtained from the DNA. The table for this sample lists more than 300,000 clones; roughly 86% of them were counted only once. The ten largest clones capture about 1.6% of the sample.

Sequencing was done on a sample of peripheral blood. The sequence joins TRBV7-3 to TRBJ2-1, with TRBD2 tentatively as D gene (5 bases match). The source is a woman in her forties or fifties with acute or convalescent COVID-19. Here the CDR3 is given as CASSLQSGTYNEQFF. The sequence in DNA is TGTGCCAGCAGCTTACAAAGCGGAACCTACAATGAGCAGTTCTTC.